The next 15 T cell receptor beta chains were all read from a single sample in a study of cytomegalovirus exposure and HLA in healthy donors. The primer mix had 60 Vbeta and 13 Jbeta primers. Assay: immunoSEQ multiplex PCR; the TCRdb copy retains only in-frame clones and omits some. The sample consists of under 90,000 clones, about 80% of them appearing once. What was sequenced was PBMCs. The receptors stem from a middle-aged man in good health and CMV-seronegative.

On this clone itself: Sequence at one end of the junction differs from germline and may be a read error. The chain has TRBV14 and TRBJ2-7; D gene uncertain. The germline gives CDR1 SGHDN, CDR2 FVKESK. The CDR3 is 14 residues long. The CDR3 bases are TGTGCCAGCAGTAACCGTGGCAGACTCTACGGGCAGTACTTC. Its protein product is CASSNRGRLYGQYF.

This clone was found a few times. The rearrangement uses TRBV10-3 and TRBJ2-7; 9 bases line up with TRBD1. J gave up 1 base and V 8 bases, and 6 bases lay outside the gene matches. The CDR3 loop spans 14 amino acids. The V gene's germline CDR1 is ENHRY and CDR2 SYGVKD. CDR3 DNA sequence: TGTGCCATCTTGGACAGGGGAGGGTCCTACGAGCAGTACTTC. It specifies CAILDRGGSYEQYF.

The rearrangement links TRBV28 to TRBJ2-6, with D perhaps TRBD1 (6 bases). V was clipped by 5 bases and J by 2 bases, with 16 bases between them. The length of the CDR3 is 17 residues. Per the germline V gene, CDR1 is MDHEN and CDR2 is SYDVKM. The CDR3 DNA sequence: TGTGCCAGCAGTGACTCATCAGGGGCAGCTGGGGCCAACGTCCTGACTTTC. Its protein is CASSDSSGAAGANVLTF.

The CDR3 region is CASSSFGQYEQYF. In DNA, the CDR3 is TGTGCCAGCAGTTCGTTTGGACAGTACGAGCAGTACTTC. This chain connects TRBV27 to TRBJ2-7; D is perhaps TRBD1 (6 bases). The ends were cut back, 4 bases at V and 4 bases at J, with 11 bases in the middle. The V gene's germline CDR1 is MNHEY and CDR2 SMNVEV (reference sequence). This CDR3 spans 13 amino acids.

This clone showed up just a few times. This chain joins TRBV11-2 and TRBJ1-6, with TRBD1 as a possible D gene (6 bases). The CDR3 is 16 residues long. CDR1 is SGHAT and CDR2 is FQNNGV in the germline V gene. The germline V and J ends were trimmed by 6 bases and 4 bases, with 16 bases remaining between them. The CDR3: CASSTGSRFYNSPLHF. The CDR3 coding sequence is TGTGCCAGCAGTACAGGGTCACGATTTTATAATTCACCCCTCCACTTT.

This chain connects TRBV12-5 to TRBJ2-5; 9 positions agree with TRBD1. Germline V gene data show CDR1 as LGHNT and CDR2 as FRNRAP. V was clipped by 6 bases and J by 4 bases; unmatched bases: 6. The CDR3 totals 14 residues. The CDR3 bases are TGTGCTAGTGGGAGGGACAGGGCCCCAGAGACCCAGTACTTC. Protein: CASGRDRAPETQYF.

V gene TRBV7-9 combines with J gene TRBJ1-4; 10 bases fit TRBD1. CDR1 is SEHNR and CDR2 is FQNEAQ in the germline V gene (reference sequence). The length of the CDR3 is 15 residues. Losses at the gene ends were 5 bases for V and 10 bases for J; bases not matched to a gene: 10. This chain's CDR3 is CASSPPGQGRGKLFF. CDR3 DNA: TGTGCCAGCAGCCCCCCGGGACAGGGGAGGGGAAAACTGTTTTTT.

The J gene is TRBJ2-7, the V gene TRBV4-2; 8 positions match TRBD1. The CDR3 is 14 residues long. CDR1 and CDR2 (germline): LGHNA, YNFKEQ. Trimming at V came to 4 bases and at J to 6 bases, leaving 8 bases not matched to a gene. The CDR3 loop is CASSPTGAAIEQYF. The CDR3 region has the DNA TGTGCCAGCAGCCCGACAGGGGCTGCGATCGAGCAGTACTTC.

The CDR3 DNA reads TGTGCTAGTGGCCAGTCGAACGACTATGGCTACACCTTC. This encodes CASGQSNDYGYTF. J is TRBJ1-2 and V is TRBV12-5; the D is unclear. Germline values: CDR1 LGHNT, CDR2 FRNRAP. V was pared by 6 bases and J by 3 bases, with 11 bases between. CDR3 size: 13 residues.

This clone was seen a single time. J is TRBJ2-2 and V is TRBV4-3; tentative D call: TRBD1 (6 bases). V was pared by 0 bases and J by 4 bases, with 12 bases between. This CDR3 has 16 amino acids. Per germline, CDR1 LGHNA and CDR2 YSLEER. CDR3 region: CASSQDLGRGTGELFF. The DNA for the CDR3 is TGCGCCAGCAGCCAAGATCTAGGCAGGGGCACCGGGGAGCTGTTTTTT.

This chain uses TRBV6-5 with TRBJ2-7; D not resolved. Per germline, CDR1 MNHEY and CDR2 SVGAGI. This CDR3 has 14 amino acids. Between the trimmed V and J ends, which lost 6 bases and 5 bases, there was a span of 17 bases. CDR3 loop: CASSAPEPRHEQYF. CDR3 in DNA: TGTGCCAGCAGCGCCCCCGAGCCGCGCCACGAGCAGTACTTC.

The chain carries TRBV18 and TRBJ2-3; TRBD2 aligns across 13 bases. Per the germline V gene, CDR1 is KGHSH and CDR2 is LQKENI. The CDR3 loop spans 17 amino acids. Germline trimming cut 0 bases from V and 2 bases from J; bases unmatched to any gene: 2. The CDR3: CASSPPGTSGATDTQYF. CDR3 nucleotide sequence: TGTGCCAGCTCACCACCCGGGACTAGCGGGGCCACAGATACGCAGTATTTT.

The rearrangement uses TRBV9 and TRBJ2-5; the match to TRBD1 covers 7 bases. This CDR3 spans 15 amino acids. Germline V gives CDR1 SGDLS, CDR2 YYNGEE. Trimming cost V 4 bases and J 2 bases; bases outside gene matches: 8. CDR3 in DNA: TGTGCCAGCAGCCTTCGGACAGGACCACAAGAGACCCAGTACTTC. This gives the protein CASSLRTGPQETQYF. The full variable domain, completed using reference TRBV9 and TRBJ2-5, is DSGVTQTPKHLITATGQRVTLRCSPRSGDLSVYWYQQSLDQGLQFLIQYYNGEERAKGNILERFSAQQFPDLHSELNLSSLELGDSALYFCASSLRTGPQETQYFGPGTRLLVL.

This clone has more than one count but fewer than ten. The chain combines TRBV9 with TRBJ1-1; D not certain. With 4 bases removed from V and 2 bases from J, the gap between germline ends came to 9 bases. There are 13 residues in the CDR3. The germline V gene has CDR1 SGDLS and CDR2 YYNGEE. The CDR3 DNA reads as TGTGCCAGCAGCTTTACACTAAACACTGAAGCTTTCTTT. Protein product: CASSFTLNTEAFF.

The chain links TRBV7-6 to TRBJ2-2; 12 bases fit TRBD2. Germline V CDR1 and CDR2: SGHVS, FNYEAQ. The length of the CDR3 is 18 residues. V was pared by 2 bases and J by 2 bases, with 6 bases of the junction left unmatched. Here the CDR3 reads CASSLRTTSGGNTGELFF. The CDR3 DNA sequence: TGTGCCAGCAGCTTACGGACGACTAGCGGGGGCAACACCGGGGAGCTGTTTTTT. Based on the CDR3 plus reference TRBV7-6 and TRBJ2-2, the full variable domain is GAGVSQSPRYKVTKRGQDVALRCDPISGHVSLYWYRQALGQGPEFLTYFNYEAQQDKSGLPNDRFSAERPEGSISTLTIQRTEQRDSAMYRCASSLRTTSGGNTGELFFGEGSRLTVL.